The clone carrying this TCR beta chain was picked up a small number of times. This record comes from a study of blood T cells in healthy people across ages. There are 15 residues in the CDR3. V was pared by 0 bases and J by 6 bases, with 16 bases between. Looked up from germline, CDR1 is SGHDT and CDR2 is YYEEEE. Each sample provided at least 5 micrograms of extracted total RNA. A sample-barcoded 5' primer and a J-beta primer mix were used in a second PCR of about 6 to 12 cycles. TCRdb reprocessed the 5' RACE reads via MiXCR and lists one record per CDR3 protein. Among about 1 million distinct CDR3 sequences, around 45% were seen once, and the ten largest hold approximately 20%.

Sequencing was carried out using blood. V is TRBV5-6 and J is TRBJ2-7, with D perhaps TRBD2 (5 bases). This TCR was recovered from a woman aged 60-75 years in good health. CDR3 protein: CASSLVELAEREQYF. CDR3 DNA: TGTGCCAGCAGCTTGGTCGAGCTAGCTGAACGCGAGCAGTACTTC.